This T cell receptor beta chain was recovered during a study of blood T cells in healthy people across ages. A second PCR, run for roughly 7 to 12 cycles, used a sample-barcoded 5' primer plus a J-beta primer mix. A 12-random-nucleotide template-switch adaptor tagged each cDNA molecule. TCRdb reprocessed the 5' RACE reads with MiXCR, giving one entry per CDR3 protein. The data contain approximately 1,000,000 distinct CDR3 sequences, 35% to 45% of them singletons. This clonotype was detected many times. Each donor supplied roughly 9.1 milliliters of peripheral blood. The V and J ends lost 5 bases and 7 bases, in that order; junction bases with no gene match: 8. The CDR3 totals 14 residues. The germline gives CDR1 MNHNY, CDR2 SVGAGI (reference sequence).

This sequence joins TRBV6-6 and TRBJ1-5; 7 bases are a match to TRBD1. Sequenced material: blood. This receptor was taken from a young man in good health. DNA of the CDR3: TGTGCCAGCAGTAGGACAGGTACTTACCAGCCCCAGCATTTT. Encoded protein: CASSRTGTYQPQHF.